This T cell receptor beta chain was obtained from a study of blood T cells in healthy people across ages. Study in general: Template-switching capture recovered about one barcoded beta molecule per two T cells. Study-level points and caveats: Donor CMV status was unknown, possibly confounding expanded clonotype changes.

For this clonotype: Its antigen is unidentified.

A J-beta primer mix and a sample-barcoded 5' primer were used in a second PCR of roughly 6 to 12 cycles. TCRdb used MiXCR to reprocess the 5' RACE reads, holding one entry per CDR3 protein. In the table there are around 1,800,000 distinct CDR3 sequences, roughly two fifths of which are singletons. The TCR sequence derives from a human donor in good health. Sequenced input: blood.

CDR3 residues: CSAGVGGDEQYF. In nucleotides, the CDR3 is TGCAGCGCTGGTGTGGGGGGCGACGAGCAGTACTTC. The gene calls are TRBV29-1 and TRBJ2-5, with D possibly being TRBD1 or TRBD2 (6 bases each). The DNA end is more similar to TRBJ2-7, so the J call may be wrong. The CDR3 has 12 residues. Germline CDR1 and CDR2: SQVTM and ANQGSEA.